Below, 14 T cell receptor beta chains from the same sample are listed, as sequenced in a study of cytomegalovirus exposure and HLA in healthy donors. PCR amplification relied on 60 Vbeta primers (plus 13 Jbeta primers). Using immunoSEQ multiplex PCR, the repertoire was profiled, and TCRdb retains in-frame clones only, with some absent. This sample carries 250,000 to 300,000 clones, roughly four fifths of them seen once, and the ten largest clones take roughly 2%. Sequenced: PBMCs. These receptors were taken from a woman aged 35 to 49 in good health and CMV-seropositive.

The CDR3 bases are TGTGCCAGCAGCGGGGGGGGGACGGGGAACACTGAAGCTTTCTTT. Encoded protein: CASSGGGTGNTEAFF. This sequence joins TRBV9 and TRBJ1-1; possibly TRBD1 for D (5 bases). Trimming removed 3 bases at V and 1 base at J, with 13 bases between. The CDR3 contains 15 residues. The germline gives CDR1 SGDLS, CDR2 YYNGEE.

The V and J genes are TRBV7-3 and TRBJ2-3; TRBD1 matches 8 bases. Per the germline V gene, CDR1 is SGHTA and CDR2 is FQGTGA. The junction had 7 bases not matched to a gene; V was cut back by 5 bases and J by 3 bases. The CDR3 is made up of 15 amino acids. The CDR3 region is CASSTGQGRTDTQYF. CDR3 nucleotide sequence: TGTGCCAGCAGCACTGGACAGGGTAGGACAGATACGCAGTATTTT. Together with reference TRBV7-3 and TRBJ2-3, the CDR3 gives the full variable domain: GAGVSQTPSNKVTEKGKYVELRCDPISGHTALYWYRQSLGQGPEFLIYFQGTGAADDSGLPNDRFFAVRPEGSVSTLKIQRTERGDSAVYLCASSTGQGRTDTQYFGPGTRLTVL.

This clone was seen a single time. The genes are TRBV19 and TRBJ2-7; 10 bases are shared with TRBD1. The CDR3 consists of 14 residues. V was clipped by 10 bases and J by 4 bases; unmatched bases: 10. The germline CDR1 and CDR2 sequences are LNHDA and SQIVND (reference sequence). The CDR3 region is CATSTDRGGYEQYF. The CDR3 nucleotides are TGTGCCACCTCTACGGACAGGGGGGGTTACGAGCAGTACTTC.

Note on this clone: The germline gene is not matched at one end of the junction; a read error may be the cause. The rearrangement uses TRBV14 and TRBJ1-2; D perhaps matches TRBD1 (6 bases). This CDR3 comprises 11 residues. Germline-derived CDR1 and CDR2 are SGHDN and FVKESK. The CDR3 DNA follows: TGTGCCAGCAGCCAAGATGGGGGCTGCACCTTC. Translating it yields CASSQDGGCTF.

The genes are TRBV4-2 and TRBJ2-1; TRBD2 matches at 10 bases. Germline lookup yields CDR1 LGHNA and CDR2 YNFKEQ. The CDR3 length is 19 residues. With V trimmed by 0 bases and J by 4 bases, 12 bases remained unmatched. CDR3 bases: TGTGCCAGCAGCCAAGATCAAGCTAGCGGGGGACAGACGTACAATGAGCAGTTCTTC. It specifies CASSQDQASGGQTYNEQFF.

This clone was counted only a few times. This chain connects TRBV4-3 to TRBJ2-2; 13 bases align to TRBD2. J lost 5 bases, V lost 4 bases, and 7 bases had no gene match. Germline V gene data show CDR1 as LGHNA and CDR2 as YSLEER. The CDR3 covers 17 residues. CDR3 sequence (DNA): TGCGCCAGCAGCCGTAGCCTGACTAGCGGGAGGACCGGGGAGCTGTTTTTT. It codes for CASSRSLTSGRTGELFF.

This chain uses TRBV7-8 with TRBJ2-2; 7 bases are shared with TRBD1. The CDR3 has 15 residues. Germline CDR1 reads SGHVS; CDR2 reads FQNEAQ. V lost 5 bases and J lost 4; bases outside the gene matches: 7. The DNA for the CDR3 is TGTGCCAGCAGCGCACAGGGGATGAGCACCGGGGAGCTGTTTTTT. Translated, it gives CASSAQGMSTGELFF.

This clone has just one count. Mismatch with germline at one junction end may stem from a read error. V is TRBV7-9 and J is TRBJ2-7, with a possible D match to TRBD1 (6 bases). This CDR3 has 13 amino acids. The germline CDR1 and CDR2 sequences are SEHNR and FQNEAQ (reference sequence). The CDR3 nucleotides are TGTTCCAGCAGCCGGGACACTTACTACGAGCAGTACTTC. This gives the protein CSSSRDTYYEQYF.

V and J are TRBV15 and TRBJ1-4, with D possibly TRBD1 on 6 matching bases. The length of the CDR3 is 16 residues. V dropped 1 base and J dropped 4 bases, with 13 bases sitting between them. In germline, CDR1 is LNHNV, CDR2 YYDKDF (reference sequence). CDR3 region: CATSRGGWTDNEKLFF. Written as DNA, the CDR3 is TGTGCCACCAGCAGAGGGGGATGGACAGATAATGAAAAACTGTTTTTT. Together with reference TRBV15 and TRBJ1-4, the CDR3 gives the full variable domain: DAMVIQNPRYQVTQFGKPVTLSCSQTLNHNVMYWYQQKSSQAPKLLFHYYDKDFNNEADTPDNFQSRRPNTSFCFLDIRSPGLGDTAMYLCATSRGGWTDNEKLFFGSGTQLSVL.

This CDR3 reads CSVWEGYEAFF. In DNA form, the CDR3 reads TGCAGCGTGTGGGAGGGATATGAAGCTTTCTTT. The chain uses TRBV29-1 and TRBJ1-1; D is uncertain. CDR3 length: 11 residues. The germline V gene encodes CDR1 SQVTM and CDR2 ANQGSEA. V was shortened by 6 bases and J by 7 bases, with 12 bases between the two germline ends. Drawing the rest from reference TRBV29-1 and TRBJ1-1, the complete variable domain is SAVISQKPSRDICQRGTSLTIQCQVDSQVTMMFWYRQQPGQSLTLIATANQGSEATYESGFVIDKFPISRPNLTFSTLTVSNMSPEDSSIYLCSVWEGYEAFFGQGTRLTVV.

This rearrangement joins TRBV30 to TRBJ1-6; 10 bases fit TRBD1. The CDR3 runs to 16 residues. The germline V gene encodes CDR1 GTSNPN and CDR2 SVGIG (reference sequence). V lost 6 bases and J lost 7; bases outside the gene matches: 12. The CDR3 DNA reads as TGTGCCTGTTTAACCGGGACAGGGGCAACCAATTCACCCCTCCACTTT. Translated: CACLTGTGATNSPLHF.

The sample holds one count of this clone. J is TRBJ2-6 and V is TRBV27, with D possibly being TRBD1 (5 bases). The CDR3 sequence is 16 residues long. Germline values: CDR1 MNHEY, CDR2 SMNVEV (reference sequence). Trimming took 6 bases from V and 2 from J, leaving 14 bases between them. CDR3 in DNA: TGTGCCAGCAGCTATCGACAGCTTACTGGGGCCAACGTCCTGACTTTC. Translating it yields CASSYRQLTGANVLTF.

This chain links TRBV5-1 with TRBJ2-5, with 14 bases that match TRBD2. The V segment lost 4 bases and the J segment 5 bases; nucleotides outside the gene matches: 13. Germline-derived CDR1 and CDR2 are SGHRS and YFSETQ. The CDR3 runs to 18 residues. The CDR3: CASSPGTSGSSFSETQYF. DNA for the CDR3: TGCGCCAGCAGCCCCGGGACTAGCGGGAGCTCTTTTAGCGAGACCCAGTACTTC.

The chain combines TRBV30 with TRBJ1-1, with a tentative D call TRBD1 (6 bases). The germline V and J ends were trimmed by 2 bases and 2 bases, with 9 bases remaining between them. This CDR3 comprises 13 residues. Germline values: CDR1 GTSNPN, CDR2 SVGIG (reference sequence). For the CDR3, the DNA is TGTGCCTGGAGTAAGGGGGTAAACACTGAAGCTTTCTTT. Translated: CAWSKGVNTEAFF.